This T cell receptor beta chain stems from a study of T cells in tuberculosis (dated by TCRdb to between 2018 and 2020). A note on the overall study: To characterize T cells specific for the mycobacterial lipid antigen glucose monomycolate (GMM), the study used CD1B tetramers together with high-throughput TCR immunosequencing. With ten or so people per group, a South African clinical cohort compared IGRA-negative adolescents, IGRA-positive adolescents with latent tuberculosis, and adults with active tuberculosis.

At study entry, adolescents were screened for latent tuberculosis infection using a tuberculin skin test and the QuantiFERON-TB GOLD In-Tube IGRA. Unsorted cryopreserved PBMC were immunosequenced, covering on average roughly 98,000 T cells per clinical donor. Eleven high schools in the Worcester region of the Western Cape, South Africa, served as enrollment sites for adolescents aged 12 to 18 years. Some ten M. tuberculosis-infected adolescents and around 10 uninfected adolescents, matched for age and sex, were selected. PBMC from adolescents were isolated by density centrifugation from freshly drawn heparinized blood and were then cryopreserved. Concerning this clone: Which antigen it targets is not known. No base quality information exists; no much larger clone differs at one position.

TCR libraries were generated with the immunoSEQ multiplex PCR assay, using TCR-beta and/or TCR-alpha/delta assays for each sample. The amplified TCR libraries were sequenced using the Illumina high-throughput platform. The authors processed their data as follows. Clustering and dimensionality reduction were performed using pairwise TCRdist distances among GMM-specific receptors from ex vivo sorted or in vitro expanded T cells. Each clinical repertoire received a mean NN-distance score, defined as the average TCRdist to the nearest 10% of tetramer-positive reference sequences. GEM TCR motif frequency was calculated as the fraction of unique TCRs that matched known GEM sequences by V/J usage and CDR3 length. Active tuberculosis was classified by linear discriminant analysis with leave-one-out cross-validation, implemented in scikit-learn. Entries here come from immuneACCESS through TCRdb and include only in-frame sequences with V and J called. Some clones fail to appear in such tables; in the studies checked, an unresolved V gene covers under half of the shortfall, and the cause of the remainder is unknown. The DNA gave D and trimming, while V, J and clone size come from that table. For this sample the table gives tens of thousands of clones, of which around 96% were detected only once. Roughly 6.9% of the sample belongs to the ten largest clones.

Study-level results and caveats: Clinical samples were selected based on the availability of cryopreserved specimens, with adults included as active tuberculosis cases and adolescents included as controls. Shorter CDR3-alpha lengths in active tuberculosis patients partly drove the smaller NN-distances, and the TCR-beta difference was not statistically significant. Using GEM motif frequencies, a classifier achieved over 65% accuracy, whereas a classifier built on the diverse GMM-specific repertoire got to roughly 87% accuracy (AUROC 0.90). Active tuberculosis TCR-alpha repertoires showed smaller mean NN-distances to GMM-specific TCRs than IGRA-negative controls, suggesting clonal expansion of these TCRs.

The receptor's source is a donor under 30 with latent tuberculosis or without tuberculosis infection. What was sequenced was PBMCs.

CDR3 region: CASSLLAGVNEQYF. The nucleotide sequence is given as TGTGCCAGCAGCCTCCTAGCGGGAGTAAACGAGCAGTACTTC. In this chain, TRBV7-2 is recombined with TRBJ2-7; 10 nucleotides in the junction match TRBD2. CDR1 SGHTA and CDR2 FQGNSA were looked up in the germline V gene. At the junction V is shortened by 5 bases and J by 5 bases; bases outside the gene matches: 6. Reading from cysteine to phenylalanine, the CDR3 counts 14 amino acids. CDR3 DNA only is kept here, 42 bases in frame from base 1.